This T cell receptor beta chain came from a study of blood T cell repertoires in COVID-19. For the study at large: Samples of COVID-19 (acute and convalescent) were obtained from the United States, Italy and Spain. The cDNA or gDNA used as material had been derived from T cells, B-cell-depleted T cells, or PBMCs.

The authors' processing: Reference gene primer amplification in the assay estimated nucleated cell counts. The data were produced by immunoSEQ multiplex PCR, yet TCRdb's version contains in-frame clones alone and is incomplete. The V and J calls and clone size are taken from that table; D and trimming were inferred from the DNA. Among some 190,000 clones listed, more than 60% were seen once. The CDR3 is 13 residues long. The germline gives CDR1 WSHSY, CDR2 SAAADI. The V gene end was trimmed by 10 bases and the J gene end by 4 bases; junction bases not matched to a gene: 5. The chain joins TRBV10-2 to TRBJ1-5, with 9 bases lining up with TRBD1. The source of this sequence is a woman between 50 and 59 years old with acute or convalescent COVID-19. Sample: peripheral blood. CDR3 region: CAISQGANQPQHF. The CDR3 nucleotides read TGCGCCATTTCACAGGGGGCGAATCAGCCCCAGCATTTT.